This T cell receptor beta chain was retrieved from a study of cytomegalovirus exposure and HLA in healthy donors (dated by TCRdb to about 2017). For context, the study as a whole: According to an earlier analysis of several hundred of the donors, about 170 million T cells yielded 100 million or so unique TCR beta sequences and about 300 Gb of sequence data. In the later analysis, no new phenotypic data were used to find candidate immune exposures; instead, reliance was placed on TCR beta sequences and their occurrence across donors. The study combined high-throughput TCR immunosequencing, statistical association of individual TCRs with disease status, and machine learning to predict cytomegalovirus infection status. Of the roughly 400 genotyped donors, about 84% fell in the genetic ancestry cluster associated with self-reported Caucasian donors. Typing coverage varied by locus: about 620-630 donors for A, B, C, DRB1 and DQB1; roughly 520 for DQA1; more than 600 for DPA1; around 450 for DPB1. Using immunosequencing, the study profiled T cell repertoires from 640 or so subjects and related those repertoires to cytomegalovirus serostatus. HLA typing included class I and class II loci at four-digit resolution. Approximately 330 gigabases of sequencing data and about 92 million unique TCR sequences made up an early release that covered approximately 700 HLA-typed donors. Across approximately 400 genotyped donors of the cohort, an average of about 240,000 unique TCR beta nucleotide sequences per donor were sequenced, and roughly a sixth of those sequences were non-productive. Because of strong linkage in the cohort, roughly five DR-DQ haplotypes were treated as single units for association and clustering. A later analysis re-analyzed previously published TCR beta repertoires from several hundred donors and added high-resolution HLA genotyping to study TCR occurrence patterns. In a later genetic analysis, genome-wide SNP genotypes for about three fifths of the roughly 670 donors were used, and that subset was treated as a discovery cohort. In addition to the first cohort of 650 to 750 subjects, a separate validation cohort of 120 different subjects was used. Every discovery cohort repertoire had been produced on one sequencing platform. Donor age, sex, ethnicity and CMV serostatus were compiled together with the repertoire data. In an earlier analysis of roughly 600 of the donors, high-throughput TCR beta sequencing was used to judge whether each TCR beta V gene segment behaved as functional or pseudogenic. The study aimed to test whether cataloging public T cell receptors could reveal signatures of past pathogen exposure. Broad study findings and their caveats: The sequencing pipeline was judged likely to have produced a cluster of highly shared sequence variants as a technical artifact. Fewer than 20 rarely observed V segments, including chromosome 9 orphons, were excluded from the earlier analysis of some 590 of the donors because counts were too low. The study listed approximately 160 TCR beta chains as associated with cytomegalovirus. Three of the identified cytomegalovirus-associated TCR beta chains were confirmed in vitro to be specific for cytomegalovirus antigens. In a later analysis, TCR association rates were found to vary across HLA loci, with the most associated TCRs seen for DRB1 alleles and the fewest for HLA-C alleles. The cohort was sequenced for TCR beta chains only, and without alpha or paired-chain data the features that could be detected were limited. Some IMGT-functional V segments, including TRBV6-2 and TRBV6-3, could not be distinguished by the 87-base-pair reads and were therefore excluded. In a later analysis, several top co-occurrence clusters were reported to appear linked to parvovirus B19, influenza, CMV and Epstein-Barr virus. In an earlier analysis of 587 of the donors, most TCR beta V segments appeared in productive rearrangements about 90% or about 30% of the time, broadly matching IMGT annotations. Most TCR sequences were observed very rarely across donors, whereas some public TCRs were present in many individuals. Correlated functional status among segregating V segments might reflect linkage disequilibrium, but an unknown experimental factor could not be ruled out. HLA typing was unavailable for some donors at each locus, so association tests used only the typed subset. A further reported finding was that TCR beta sequences accurately predicted the HLA-A and HLA-B alleles for most subjects in the first cohort. Roughly uniform sequencing depth across donors was assumed in presence/absence analyses, although this assumption may not hold. The authors suggested that the approach could potentially be extended to other disease states and immunological phenotypes. Most CMV-associated TCR beta chains appeared to be HLA-restricted in a later analysis, and the HLA associations seemed to be driven largely by CMV exposure. When HLA alleles, especially DR and DQ, strongly co-occurred, TCR associations were difficult to assign to individual alleles. In a later analysis, HLA-associated TCR beta chains were found to be more clonally expanded and to have lower generation probabilities than equally common non-associated chains. CMV serostatus was the only immune exposure information available for the cohort. The classifier was reported to diagnose cytomegalovirus status with high specificity and sensitivity in both the original cohort and the validation cohort. According to a later genetic analysis, donors in an Asian-associated ancestry cluster had fewer N-insertions in productive TCRs than the roughly 670-donor mean. Specific HLA alleles were associated with 15,000 to 20,000 TCR beta sequences at a false discovery rate of 0.05 in a later analysis. In a later genetic analysis, a missense DCLRE1C variant was associated with V-gene and J-gene trimming of TCR beta chains, and the association was replicated in an independent cohort.

Library creation used the immunoSEQ multiplex PCR assay. For the multiplex PCR, a mixture combining 60 forward primers for TCR Vbeta segments and 13 reverse primers for TCR Jbeta segments was used. A multiplex PCR assay on genomic DNA amplified the CDR3 region of rearranged TCR beta genes. The Illumina HiSeq System was used to sequence the amplified TCR beta libraries as 87-base-pair reads. On the authors' methods: In a later analysis, 70 million to 95 million unique TCR beta chains were counted across the roughly 610 repertoires, and roughly 11 million of these chains were shared by at least two donors. A nearest-neighbor algorithm error-corrected the raw reads and collapsed the reads into unique sequences, merging closely related sequences to remove PCR and sequencing errors. V, D and J gene segments were assigned by aligning CDR3 sequences to IMGT reference sequences. Each retained sequence needed at least a six-nucleotide match to both a V gene segment and a J gene segment. A rearrangement was called productive if the CDR3 had no stop codons and remained in frame with V and J, and every other rearrangement was called non-productive. Following IMGT convention, CDR3 was defined as the stretch from the second conserved V-encoded cysteine to the conserved J-encoded phenylalanine. The earlier analysis of about 500 of the donors excluded sequences that lacked an unambiguous match to a single V gene segment. An earlier analysis of fewer than 750 of the donors called V segments functional above 56.7% productive rearrangements and segregating when the between-donor standard deviation exceeded 5%. To diagnose cytomegalovirus status from the catalog of TCR beta chain sequences, a statistical classification framework was built. In a later analysis, TCR nucleotide sequences were compared against IMGT/GENE-DB human TR gene sequences so that V and J genes could be assigned. Using the TCRdist pipeline, a later analysis assigned CDR3 sequences along with most-parsimonious VDJ recombination scenarios. A later analysis defined each TCR beta chain by its CDR3 amino acid sequence plus V-gene family, and excluded reads lacking a unique V-gene family. A later analysis removed nearly 600 highly shared, low-generation-probability nucleotide sequences to deal with suspected cross-contamination and a sequencing artifact. In a later analysis, a clonal expansion index was calculated for each public chain from normalized within-repertoire ranks of inferred template counts. In a later analysis, generation probabilities were computed with a VDJ recombination model fitted to out-of-frame rearrangements, and the resulting probabilities were checked against IGoR. In a later analysis, TCR-TCR, TCR-HLA and TCR-CMV co-occurrence was scored with hypergeometric tests, and a repertoire-size bias correction was applied to TCR pairs. A later analysis estimated false discovery rates by permuting HLA or CMV assignments 20 times. In a later analysis, co-occurring TCRs were grouped with DBSCAN, and TCRdist sequence similarity was added when clustering was performed within HLA-allele-positive subsets. Co-occurrence clustering excluded repertoires with fewer than 30,000 or more than 120,000 public chains, plus five with anomalous nucleotide sharing. The source is immuneACCESS, and TCRdb retained only in-frame sequences with V and J called. Part of the clones is not carried over; for the studies checked, unresolved V genes explain less than half of this, and the remainder is unexplained. V, J and clone size are those of that table, while D and trimming were read from the DNA. The sample data list about 190,000 clones, and roughly four fifths of these were observed just once. Approximately 2% of the sample rests with the top ten.

The germline V gene encodes CDR1 MDHEN and CDR2 SYDVKM. Spanning cysteine to phenylalanine, the CDR3 consists of 16 amino acids. Only the CDR3 region is kept as DNA, spanning 48 bases read in frame from base 1. V sheds 4 bases and J sheds 2 bases, leaving 18 bases between their ends. The cohort consisted of more than 650 healthy bone marrow donors. All cohort members were sampled while nominally healthy, although unrecorded immune exposures were likely present. The donor was CMV seropositive and was included in the group of 300 or so seropositive cohort members. A peripheral blood sample was provided by each donor, and peripheral blood mononuclear cells were used for TCR beta sequencing. Genomic DNA extraction from the blood cell samples was performed with the Qiagen DNeasy Blood Extraction Kit. This clone has more than one count but fewer than ten. Its antigen is not yet known. Base qualities were left out, and no much larger clone turns up one base away.

Sequencing was done on a sample of PBMCs. The clonotype comes from a woman in her thirties in good health and CMV-seropositive. The chain employs TRBV28 and TRBJ2-7; a tentative D call is TRBD1 (5 bases match). The CDR3: CASSSPDSPLPYEQYF. The DNA sequence is TGTGCCAGCAGTTCACCCGACAGCCCTTTGCCCTACGAGCAGTACTTC.